This T cell receptor (beta chain) was recorded in a study of blood T cell repertoires in COVID-19. Study background: Spain, Italy and the United States supplied samples that represented acute and convalescent COVID-19. Sources were T cells, B-cell-depleted T cells, or PBMCs; the material itself was cDNA or gDNA.

Trimming left V 5 bases short and J 4 bases short, with 21 bases between. Germline-derived CDR1 and CDR2 are MNHEY and SVGEGT. This CDR3 contains 18 residues. Original analysis: Reference gene primer amplification gave estimated nucleated cell counts. Data came from immunoSEQ multiplex PCR; TCRdb stores just in-frame clones and leaves some out. V and J calls and clone size are given by that table; D and trimming were obtained from the DNA. The data hold about 190,000 clones, with nearly 90% observed a single time. The source is a man in his fifties or sixties with active or convalescent COVID-19. The chain links TRBV6-2 or TRBV6-3 to TRBJ1-6; possibly TRBD1 for D (6 bases). Sequencing was done on a sample of peripheral blood. As DNA, the CDR3 is TGTGCCAGCAGTCTCCAACCAGGGGAGAGCCTTTATAATTCACCCCTCCACTTT. It codes for CASSLQPGESLYNSPLHF.